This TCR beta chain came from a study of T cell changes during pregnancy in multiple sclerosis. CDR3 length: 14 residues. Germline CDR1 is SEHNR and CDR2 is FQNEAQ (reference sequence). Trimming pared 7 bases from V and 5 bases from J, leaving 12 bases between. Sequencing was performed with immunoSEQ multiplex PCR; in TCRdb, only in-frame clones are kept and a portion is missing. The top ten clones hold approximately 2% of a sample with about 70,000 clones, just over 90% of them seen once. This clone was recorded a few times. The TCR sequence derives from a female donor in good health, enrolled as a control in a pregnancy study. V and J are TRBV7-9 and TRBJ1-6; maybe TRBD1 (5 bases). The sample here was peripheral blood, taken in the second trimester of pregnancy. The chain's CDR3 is CASTMQGNNSPLHF. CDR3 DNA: TGTGCCAGCACCATGCAGGGCAATAATTCACCCCTCCACTTT.